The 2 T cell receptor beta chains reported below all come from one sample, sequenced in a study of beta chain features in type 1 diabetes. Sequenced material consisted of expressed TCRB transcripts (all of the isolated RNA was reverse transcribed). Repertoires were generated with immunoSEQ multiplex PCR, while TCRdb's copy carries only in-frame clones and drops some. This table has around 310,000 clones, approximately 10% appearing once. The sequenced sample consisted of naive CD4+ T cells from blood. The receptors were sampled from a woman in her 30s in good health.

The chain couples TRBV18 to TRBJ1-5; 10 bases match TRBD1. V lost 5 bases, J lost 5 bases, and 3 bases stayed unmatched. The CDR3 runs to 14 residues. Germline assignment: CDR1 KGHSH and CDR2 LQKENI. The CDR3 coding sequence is TGTGCCAGCTCAGTTGGACAGGGGGATCAGCCCCAGCATTTT. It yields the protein CASSVGQGDQPQHF.

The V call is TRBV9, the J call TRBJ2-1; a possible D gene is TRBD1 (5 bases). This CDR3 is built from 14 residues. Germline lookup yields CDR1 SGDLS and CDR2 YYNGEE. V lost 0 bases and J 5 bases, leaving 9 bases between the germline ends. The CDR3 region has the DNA TGTGCCAGCAGCGTAGCTCCAGGGAACAATGAGCAGTTCTTC. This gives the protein CASSVAPGNNEQFF.